Presented here are 15 T cell receptor beta chains from one specimen sequenced in a study of blood T cell repertoires in COVID-19. Sequencing used immunoSEQ multiplex PCR; TCRdb keeps in-frame clones, though not all of them. The table shows 130,000 to 150,000 clones, with roughly 87% occurring only once. The sample taken for sequencing was peripheral blood. The receptors originated from a woman in her forties or fifties with acute or convalescent COVID-19.

The V call is TRBV28, the J call TRBJ1-4, with TRBD1 as a possible D gene (6 bases). CDR1 and CDR2 (germline): MDHEN, SYDVKM. The CDR3 consists of 15 residues. Trimming pared 3 bases from V and 8 bases from J, leaving 16 bases between. CDR3 bases: TGTGCCAGCAGTTTTGCACCGACAGGTAGAGAAAAACTGTTTTTT. This translates into CASSFAPTGREKLFF.

This rearrangement joins TRBV6-5 to TRBJ1-2, with D maybe TRBD1 (5 bases). The V end was cut by 6 bases, the J end by 6 bases, with 14 bases between. The CDR3 loop spans 13 amino acids. Germline lookup yields CDR1 MNHEY and CDR2 SVGAGI. The CDR3 here is CASSDDSYHGYTF. DNA for the CDR3: TGTGCCAGCAGCGATGACAGCTATCATGGCTACACCTTC.

The chain links TRBV7-3 to TRBJ2-1; 7 bases are a match to TRBD2. V lost 6 bases to trimming and J lost 7 bases; unmatched junction nucleotides: 3. CDR3 length equals 12 residues. Looked up from germline, CDR1 is SGHTA and CDR2 is FQGTGA. The CDR3: CASSLSGNEQFF. Written as DNA, the CDR3 is TGTGCCAGCAGTCTTAGCGGGAATGAGCAGTTCTTC.

The chain links TRBV6-5 to TRBJ1-2; 10 bases fit TRBD1. V shed 7 bases and J 2 bases; nucleotides not matched to a gene: 4. Germline CDR1 MNHEY, CDR2 SVGAGI. The CDR3 has 14 amino acids. The CDR3 sequence is CASILDRGNYGYTF. The DNA of the CDR3 is TGTGCCAGCATCCTGGACAGGGGGAACTATGGCTACACCTTC.

The chain uses TRBV21-1 and TRBJ2-2; TRBD2 is the table's D call, not checked against the DNA. TRBV21-1 has pseudogene status. The CDR3 consists of 20 residues. The CDR3 protein is CASSKFGRRGGDGNTGELFF. DNA for the CDR3: TGTGCCAGCAGCAAATTCGGGCGGCGAGGGGGGGATGGGAACACCGGGGAGCTGTTTTTT.

This chain links TRBV5-1 with TRBJ2-1, with TRBD2 identical over 9 bases. CDR1 and CDR2 (germline): SGHRS, YFSETQ. The V and J ends lost 4 bases and 5 bases, in that order; junction bases with no gene match: 7. The CDR3 has 15 amino acids. CDR3 DNA sequence: TGCGCCAGCAGCCTGGCTAGCGGGGTAGACAATGAGCAGTTCTTC. Translation gives CASSLASGVDNEQFF.

This rearrangement joins TRBV6-5 to TRBJ1-2; D unresolved. This CDR3 spans 13 amino acids. The germline V gene has CDR1 MNHEY and CDR2 SVGAGI. V lost 7 bases to trimming and J lost 2 bases, with 11 bases between them. The CDR3 DNA is TGTGCCAGCAAGTCGGGATTGAACTATGGCTACACCTTC. It encodes CASKSGLNYGYTF.

J is TRBJ1-5 and V is TRBV7-2, with D possibly being TRBD1 (5 bases). The CDR3 has 12 residues. Germline V lookup: CDR1 SGHTA, CDR2 FQGNSA. V was pared by 9 bases and J by 1 base, with 7 bases between. The CDR3 loop is CASKGSNQPQHF. In DNA, the CDR3 is TGTGCCAGTAAGGGGAGCAATCAGCCCCAGCATTTT. Based on the CDR3 plus reference TRBV7-2 and TRBJ1-5, the full variable domain is GAGVSQSPSNKVTEKGKDVELRCDPISGHTALYWYRQSLGQGLEFLIYFQGNSAPDKSGLPSDRFSAERTGGSVSTLTIQRTQQEDSAVYLCASKGSNQPQHFGDGTRLSIL.

The rearrangement joins TRBV5-4 to TRBJ2-2; unclear D gene. Germline loops: CDR1 SGHNT, CDR2 YYREEE (reference sequence). The CDR3 runs to 14 residues. The V and J ends lost 2 bases and 0 bases respectively, with 5 bases between them. Here the CDR3 reads CASSFATNTGELFF. In DNA, the CDR3 is TGTGCCAGCAGCTTCGCGACGAACACCGGGGAGCTGTTTTTT.

This chain joins TRBV7-6 and TRBJ2-1; 7 nucleotides agree with TRBD1. V shed 2 bases and J 5 bases; nucleotides not matched to a gene: 12. Germline loops: CDR1 SGHVS, CDR2 FNYEAQ. The CDR3 extends over 17 amino acids. The CDR3 is CASSLTITGVADNEQFF. The CDR3 nucleotides are TGTGCCAGCAGCTTAACAATAACAGGGGTTGCGGACAATGAGCAGTTCTTC.

This clone was recorded once. The V gene is TRBV11-2, the J gene TRBJ1-2; D remains ambiguous. Germline lookup yields CDR1 SGHAT and CDR2 FQNNGV. The V and J ends lost 3 bases and 2 bases respectively, with 7 bases between them. The CDR3 is made up of 13 amino acids. CDR3: CASSFDGNYGYTF. The CDR3 DNA reads TGTGCCAGCAGCTTCGACGGGAACTATGGCTACACCTTC.

This chain joins TRBV2 and TRBJ1-5, with unresolved D. V was pared by 7 bases and J by 4 bases, with 17 bases between. CDR3 length: 15 amino acids. Germline V gene lookup returns CDR1 SNHLY and CDR2 FYNNEI. The CDR3 DNA reads TGTGCCAGCACTGAGGATGGGCAGTCTAATCAGCCCCAGCATTTT. This codes for CASTEDGQSNQPQHF.

The chain uses TRBV6-1 and TRBJ2-1; unclear D gene. Germline loops: CDR1 MNHNS, CDR2 SASEGT. The CDR3 is 14 amino acids. V lost 1 base and J 7 bases, leaving 11 bases between the germline ends. The CDR3 nucleotides are TGTGCCAGCAGTGAAGTGGTCAGAGGAAATGAGCAGTTCTTC. Translating gives CASSEVVRGNEQFF.

This clone was detected a few times. For the CDR3, the DNA is TGTGCCAGCAGTAAAATGACCGGGGTGGATCGTCAGCCCCAGCATTTT. Amino acids: CASSKMTGVDRQPQHF. The V and J genes are TRBV5-5 and TRBJ1-5; the D is unclear. Deletions cut 5 bases from V and 6 bases from J, with 21 bases between. From germline, CDR1 is SGHKS and CDR2 YYEKEE (reference sequence). The length of the CDR3 is 16 residues.

The genes are TRBV19 and TRBJ1-5; D gene unclear. This CDR3 has 14 amino acids. The V end lost 5 bases, the J end lost 2 bases, and 10 bases lay between the germline ends. From germline, CDR1 is LNHDA and CDR2 SQIVND (reference sequence). The CDR3 reads CASSPLMGNQPQHF. DNA for the CDR3: TGTGCCAGTAGTCCACTTATGGGCAATCAGCCCCAGCATTTT. The full variable domain, with the rest looked up from reference TRBV19 and TRBJ1-5, is DGGITQSPKYLFRKEGQNVTLSCEQNLNHDAMYWYRQDPGQGLRLIYYSQIVNDFQKGDIAEGYSVSREKKESFPLTVTSAQKNPTAFYLCASSPLMGNQPQHFGDGTRLSIL.